The rows below give T cell receptor beta chains drawn from one sample of a study of low-dose radiotherapy and immunotherapy resistance in tumors. A single record per CDR3 protein comes from TCRdb applying MiXCR to the reads. Here the sample spans tens of thousands of distinct CDR3 sequences, approximately 22% being singletons. The source was PBMCs, collected after low-dose radiotherapy plus immunotherapy. The receptors shown here come from a female donor with ovarian cancer. Each CDR3 is given with its conserved first and last residue. The D gene is left open where the match is weak. Some rows mark clone size as missing; the rest say once, few, many or name a class of expanded clone.

D gene	V gene	CDR3 length	J gene	clone size	CDR3 DNA	CDR3 protein
NA	TRBV7-3	14	TRBJ2-2	many	TGTGCCAGCAGCCCGGACCGGAACACCGGGGAGCTGTTTTTT	CASSPDRNTGELFF
NA	TRBV4-2	13	TRBJ2-3	once	TGTGCCAGCAGCCAAGAGAGGTTGGATACGCAGTATTTT	CASSQERLDTQYF
NA	TRBV12-3/TRBV12-4	11	TRBJ1-2	many	TGTGCCAGCAGTTTGGACTATGGCTACACCTTC	CASSLDYGYTF
NA	TRBV20-1	13	TRBJ1-5	many	TGCAGTGCGAAGGGAGGGGGCAATCAGCCCCAGCATTTT	CSAKGGGNQPQHF
TRBD2	TRBV28	19	TRBJ2-1	many	TGTGCCAGCAGTTCCCGGGGTTATGGGGCGGGAGGTCTTGGGAATGAGCAGTTCTTC	CASSSRGYGAGGLGNEQFF
TRBD1	TRBV4-2	18	TRBJ1-5	NA	TGTGCCAGCAGCCAAGATCTCGGGACAGGGGGCTCTGATCAGCCCCAGCATTTT	CASSQDLGTGGSDQPQHF
NA	TRBV7-8	15	TRBJ2-1	many	TGTGCCAGCAGCTTAGTTATCGGACATCCCCCTGAGCAGTTCTTC	CASSLVIGHPPEQFF
NA	TRBV7-2	15	TRBJ2-7	many	TGTGCCAGCAGCGGACGAACGGGACTTATCTACGAGCAGTACTTC	CASSGRTGLIYEQYF
NA	TRBV30	13	TRBJ1-1	many	TGTGCCTGCCAGCCACAATTGAACACTGAAGCTTTCTTT	CACQPQLNTEAFF
NA	TRBV5-1	13	TRBJ2-7	many	TGCGCCAGCAGCTCGGACAGTTCCTCCGAGCAGTACTTC	CASSSDSSSEQYF
TRBD1	TRBV24-1	14	TRBJ2-5	NA	TGTGCCACCAACCGACAGGGGTATGAGGAGACCCAGTACTTC	CATNRQGYEETQYF
NA	TRBV3-1	16	TRBJ1-2	many	TGTGCCAGCAGCCAAGATCGGCGGGGGGGGTACTATGGCTACACCTTC	CASSQDRRGGYYGYTF
TRBD1	TRBV28	15	TRBJ2-2	many	TGTGCCAGCAGCCCCAGGGGGACAGCCACCGGGGAGCTGTTTTTT	CASSPRGTATGELFF
NA	TRBV2	15	TRBJ1-1	NA	TGTGCCAGCAGTTTCAACACAGGGTTGAACACTGAAGCTTTCTTT	CASSFNTGLNTEAFF
NA	TRBV5-1	13	TRBJ2-2	many	TGCGCCAGCCGACAGGCGGTCCCCGGGGAGCTGTTTTTT	CASRQAVPGELFF
TRBD1	TRBV10-3	14	TRBJ2-5	many	TGTGCCACCAACGACAGGGCCGGGCAAGGGACCCAGTACTTC	CATNDRAGQGTQYF
NA	TRBV5-1	14	TRBJ2-7	many	TGCGCCAGCAGCCCGGGGGGCAGGGGCTACGAGCAGTACTTC	CASSPGGRGYEQYF
NA	TRBV29-1	13	TRBJ2-5	NA	TGCAGCGTTGAAGACAGGGGAGGAGAGACCCAGTACTTC	CSVEDRGGETQYF
TRBD1	TRBV6-1	14	TRBJ1-2	many	TGTGCCAGCAGTGCGCAGGGACAGCTCTATGGCTACACCTTC	CASSAQGQLYGYTF
NA	TRBV20-1	15	TRBJ2-7	many	TGCAGTGCTAGAGGAATAACGGGAGTCCCCTACGAGCAGTACTTC	CSARGITGVPYEQYF
NA	TRBV7-6	14	TRBJ2-2	NA	TGTGCCAGCAGCAGGACAGTGAACACCGGGGAGCTGTTTTTT	CASSRTVNTGELFF
NA	TRBV4-2	15	TRBJ2-1	many	TGTGCCAGCAGCCAAGAGAGGAGGTTCCCAGGTGAGCAGTTCTTC	CASSQERRFPGEQFF
NA	TRBV5-1	16	TRBJ2-1	NA	TGCGCCAGCAGCTTGGGGGGGCCCAGCTCCTACAATGAGCAGTTCTTC	CASSLGGPSSYNEQFF
NA	TRBV12-3/TRBV12-4	13	TRBJ1-5	many	TGTGCCAGCTCGCGGAATAGCAATCAGCCCCAGCATTTT	CASSRNSNQPQHF
NA	TRBV28	13	TRBJ2-3	many	TGTGCCAGCAGTTCCCCAGGCACAGATACGCAGTATTTT	CASSSPGTDTQYF
NA	TRBV7-6	15	TRBJ2-5	many	TGTGCCAGCAGCTTAGGGGGGCACCTCCAAGAGACCCAGTACTTC	CASSLGGHLQETQYF
NA	TRBV7-9	12	TRBJ1-1	NA	TGTGCCAGCAGCCGGGACGGCTACGAAGCTTTCTTT	CASSRDGYEAFF
TRBD2	TRBV6-2/TRBV6-3	15	TRBJ2-7	many	TGTGCCAGCACCCAACTAGCGGGAGCAGGAAGCGAGCAGTACTTC	CASTQLAGAGSEQYF
NA	TRBV10-3	12	TRBJ1-1	many	TGTGCCATCAGTGCCACAGGGACTGAAGCTTTCTTT	CAISATGTEAFF
TRBD2	TRBV19	15	TRBJ2-3	many	TGTGCCAGTAGTATGCGTAGCGGGGACACAGATACGCAGTATTTT	CASSMRSGDTDTQYF
NA	TRBV3-1	12	TRBJ1-1	many	TGTGCCAGCAGCCCCCGGAACACTGAAGCTTTCTTT	CASSPRNTEAFF
NA	TRBV20-1	12	TRBJ2-2	NA	TGCAGTGCCCTGAAGGGAACCGGGGAGCTGTTTTTT	CSALKGTGELFF
NA	TRBV16	16	TRBJ2-7	many	TGTGCCAGCAGCCAATTGAATAGCTTTTTTGAGGGCGAGCAGTACTTC	CASSQLNSFFEGEQYF
NA	TRBV24-1	17	TRBJ2-1	many	TGTGCCACCAGTGATTTGTGGGCAGCCCCAGGGTTCGGTGAGCAGTTCTTC	CATSDLWAAPGFGEQFF
TRBD2	TRBV5-1	15	TRBJ2-2	many	TGCGCCAGCAGCGCGGGACTAGCGGTTGACGGGGAGCTGTTTTTT	CASSAGLAVDGELFF
NA	TRBV11-2	15	TRBJ2-7	many	TGTGCCAGCAGCCCAATCCCGGGGTACTACGCCGAGCAGTACTTC	CASSPIPGYYAEQYF
TRBD1	TRBV27	15	TRBJ1-1	many	TGTGCCAGCAGGCATGGGGACAGCAGGCGGGCTGAAGCTTTCTTT	CASRHGDSRRAEAFF
NA	TRBV18	17	TRBJ2-1	many	TGTGCCAGCTCAATATGGACCTACGAGGGCTCCTACAATGAGCAGTTCTTC	CASSIWTYEGSYNEQFF